The 8 T cell receptor beta chains below all came from one sample that was sequenced in a study of read filtering for tumor transcriptome and immune sequencing. From approximately 430 ng of RNA, a library with molecular barcoded alpha/delta and beta/gamma adaptors was made. MiXCR, run by TCRdb on the reads, gives a single entry per CDR3 protein. The table lists nearly 60,000 distinct CDR3 sequences, over 9% of them singletons. What was sequenced was a population of CD138-negative cells sorted from bone marrow. The receptors derive from a donor at least 40 years old with multiple myeloma.

The sample holds a few counts of this clonotype. The junction departs from the called germline gene at one end, perhaps through a read error. This chain connects TRBV9 to TRBJ1-1, with a tentative D call TRBD1 (6 bases). Looked up from germline, CDR1 is SGDLS and CDR2 is YYNGEE. CDR3 size: 14 residues. This CDR3 reads CASSTLQGNTEAFF. The CDR3 DNA reads TGTGCCAGCAGCACACTACAGGGTAACACCGAAGCTTTCTTT.

This chain links TRBV9 with TRBJ1-2, with D possibly being TRBD1 (6 bases). V dropped 2 bases and J dropped 3 bases, with 14 bases sitting between them. Germline V gene data show CDR1 as SGDLS and CDR2 as YYNGEE. The CDR3 is 15 amino acids. In DNA, the CDR3 is TGTGCCAGCAGCGTCGAGGAGGACAGCTACTATGGCTACACCTTC. Translating it yields CASSVEEDSYYGYTF.

In this sample, this clonotype turned up a few times. The chain links TRBV2 to TRBJ1-5, with D maybe TRBD1 (6 bases). The V gene lost 9 bases and the J gene lost 0 bases, with 15 bases spanning the gap. Germline CDR1 and CDR2: SNHLY and FYNNEI. The CDR3 runs to 15 residues. The CDR3, as DNA: TGTGCCAGTCACTCGGACAGAAATAGCAATCAGCCCCAGCATTTT. As protein: CASHSDRNSNQPQHF.

Comments on this clonotype: A much larger clone differs from this one at a single base, so this may be a read error. This chain joins TRBV5-1 and TRBJ1-1; D ambiguous. Germline CDR1 and CDR2: SGHRS and YFSETQ. The CDR3 covers 14 residues. The CDR3 loop is CASSLDGMNAEAFF. CDR3 coding DNA: TGCGCCAGCAGCTTGGACGGAATGAACGCTGAAGCTTTCTTT.

A word on this clonotype: This clone may be a read error of a much larger clone one base away. J is TRBJ2-4 and V is TRBV18; unclear D gene. From germline, CDR1 is KGHSH and CDR2 LQKENI. The CDR3 runs to 14 residues. The DNA of the CDR3 is TGTGCCAGCTCACCCCCAGTAGCCAAAAACATTCTGTACTTC. Its protein is CASSPPVAKNILYF.

This clonotype was seen ten or more times. The chain recombines TRBV29-1 with TRBJ2-5, with 11 bases matching TRBD2. Per the germline V gene, CDR1 is SQVTM and CDR2 is ANQGSEA. CDR3 size: 14 residues. Trimming removed 7 bases from V and 2 bases from J; junction bases left unmatched: 6. The CDR3 DNA sequence: TGCAGCGGTATGGGACTAGCGGTTCAAGAGACCCAGTACTTC. This encodes CSGMGLAVQETQYF. The entire variable domain, with the rest obtained from reference TRBV29-1 and TRBJ2-5, is as follows: SAVISQKPSRDICQRGTSLTIQCQVDSQVTMMFWYRQQPGQSLTLIATANQGSEATYESGFVIDKFPISRPNLTFSTLTVSNMSPEDSSIYLCSGMGLAVQETQYFGPGTRLLVL.

The sample holds many counts of this clonotype. The rearrangement links TRBV23-1 to TRBJ1-1, with D possibly being TRBD1 (6 bases). TRBV23-1 has ORF status, its function being uncertain. The germline V and J ends were trimmed by 2 bases and 5 bases, with 18 bases remaining between them. The CDR3 is made up of 16 amino acids. The CDR3 DNA reads TGCGCCAGCAGTCAACCCTACAGAGGACAGAAAACTGAAGCTTTCTTT. It encodes CASSQPYRGQKTEAFF.

This clonotype was counted ten times or more. The chain is built from TRBV5-1 and TRBJ2-3; D is unclear. The CDR3 length is 14 residues. Deletions cut 4 bases from V and 1 base from J, with 10 bases between. Germline CDR1 SGHRS, CDR2 YFSETQ. The CDR3 bases are TGCGCCAGCAGCCTGATTACGGGCACAGATACGCAGTATTTT. It specifies CASSLITGTDTQYF.